Below are 5 T cell receptor beta chains sequenced from a single sample in a study of blood T cell repertoires in COVID-19. Data came from immunoSEQ multiplex PCR; TCRdb stores just in-frame clones and leaves some out. This sample has around 130,000 clones, with 83% found just once. The sequencing input was PBMCs or T cells enriched from blood (not recorded which). These receptors all come from a man aged 30 to 39 who had recovered from COVID-19.

This clone occurred once. This sequence joins TRBV5-1 and TRBJ2-7; D perhaps matches TRBD2 (5 bases). Trimming removed 0 bases at V and 1 base at J, with 8 bases between. The CDR3 consists of 14 residues. CDR1 is SGHRS and CDR2 is YFSETQ in the germline V gene. In nucleotides, the CDR3 is TGCGCCAGCAGCTTGGAACCGGGATCCTACGAGCAGTACGTC. This encodes CASSLEPGSYEQYV.

The rearrangement uses TRBV18 and TRBJ1-5; 10 nucleotides align to TRBD1. The CDR3 runs to 15 residues. Germline assignment: CDR1 KGHSH and CDR2 LQKENI. Trimming took 2 bases from V and 2 from J; bases not matched to a gene: 0. The CDR3 region is CASSPGTGGNQPQHF. The DNA for the CDR3 is TGTGCCAGCTCACCAGGGACAGGGGGCAATCAGCCCCAGCATTTT.

The chain is built from TRBV2 and TRBJ2-1, with D perhaps TRBD2 (6 bases). This CDR3 spans 14 amino acids. Trimming removed 6 bases from V and 0 bases from J, with 9 bases in between. CDR1 SNHLY and CDR2 FYNNEI come from the germline V gene. Here the CDR3 DNA reads TGTGCCAGCAGCGCGGGAAGCTCCTACAATGAGCAGTTCTTC. Translation gives CASSAGSSYNEQFF. The complete variable domain, with remaining parts taken from reference TRBV2 and TRBJ2-1, reads EPEVTQTPSHQVTQMGQEVILRCVPISNHLYFYWYRQILGQKVEFLVSFYNNEISEKSEIFDDQFSVERPDGSNFTLKIRSTKLEDSAMYFCASSAGSSYNEQFFGPGTRLTVL.

The chain employs TRBV21-1 and TRBJ1-1; TRBD1 reflects the table's D call only, with no check against the DNA. TRBV21-1 is marked as a pseudogene. The CDR3 consists of 13 residues. The CDR3 bases are TGTGCCAGCGGCAAGACAGGTGGTGGTGAAGCTTTCTTT. Its protein product is CASGKTGGGEAFF.

The chain is built from TRBV2 and TRBJ2-1, with TRBD2 matching 11 bases. There are 15 residues in the CDR3. Germline-derived CDR1 and CDR2 are SNHLY and FYNNEI. Trimming cost V 4 bases and J 10 bases; bases outside gene matches: 9. CDR3 amino acids: CASSVAGGPVDEQFF. CDR3 DNA: TGTGCCAGCAGTGTAGCGGGAGGGCCGGTCGACGAGCAGTTCTTC.